This T cell receptor beta chain originates from a study of T-cell reconstitution after alpha-beta-depleted transplantation in children. Whole-study findings and limits: Surviving recipient T cells and thymic progenitors underlay high day-60 TCRbeta diversity in some patients. Newly produced T cells mostly provided counts and TCRbeta diversity after one year, as hyperexpanded clones declined.

Trimming cost V 1 base and J 8 bases, with 14 bases left between them. The CDR3 sequence is 14 residues long. Concerning this clonotype itself: The antigen is not known.

TCRbeta library preparation incorporated unique molecular identifiers. MiXCR was run by TCRdb on the PCR reads, yielding one entry per CDR3 protein. The sample holds approximately 130,000 distinct CDR3 sequences, around a tenth seen once. The chain has TRBV12-3 or TRBV12-4 and TRBJ1-2; D not certain. Sequences were derived from PBMCs, mostly from graft donor cells, sampled 180 days after TCRalphabeta/CD19-depleted stem cell transplant. The receptor was derived from a girl less than two years old who had a stem cell transplant for combined immunodeficiency, so the T cells may come from the graft donor. DNA for the CDR3: TGTGCCAGCAGTTTAGATCCTCGCCTCTTAGGCTACACCTTC. It translates to CASSLDPRLLGYTF.